A single T cell receptor (beta chain) is shown here with its context. Some clones are missing from TCRdb's copy, which holds only in-frame ones; the method was immunoSEQ multiplex PCR. The repertoire holds just over 650,000 clones, with around 89% as singletons. This record comes from a study of blood T cell repertoires in COVID-19. Study-wide context: Specimens from acute and convalescent COVID-19 originated in the United States, Italy and Spain. In each case, the material was cDNA or gDNA derived from T cells, B-cell-depleted T cells, or PBMCs.

The CDR3 covers 14 residues. V trimming: 1 base; J trimming: 3 bases; junction bases outside the gene matches: 4. Germline CDR1 and CDR2: SGHDT and YYEEEE. This rearrangement joins TRBV5-6 to TRBJ2-7; 7 bases fit TRBD1. This clonotype was obtained from a woman between 18 and 29 years old with acute or convalescent COVID-19. Input material: peripheral blood. The CDR3 sequence is CASSLWDSIYEQYF. For the CDR3, the DNA is TGTGCCAGCAGCTTGTGGGACAGCATCTACGAGCAGTACTTC.